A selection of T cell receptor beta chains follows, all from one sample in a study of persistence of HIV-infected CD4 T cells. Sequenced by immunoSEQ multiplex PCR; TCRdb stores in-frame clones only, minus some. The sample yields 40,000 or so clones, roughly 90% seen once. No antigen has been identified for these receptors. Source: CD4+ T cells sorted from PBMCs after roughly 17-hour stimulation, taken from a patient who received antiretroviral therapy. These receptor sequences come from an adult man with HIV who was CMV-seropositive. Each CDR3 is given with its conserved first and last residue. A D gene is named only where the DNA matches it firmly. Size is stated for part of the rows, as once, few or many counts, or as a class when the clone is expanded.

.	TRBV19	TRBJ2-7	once	TGTGCCAGTAGTATAAAGGAGGGGGGAAGGGGCTACGAGCAGTACTTC	CASSIKEGGRGYEQYF
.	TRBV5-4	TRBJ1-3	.	TGTGCCAGCAGCCCCGGGCCTCACACTCGACAGAACACCATATATTTT	CASSPGPHTRQNTIYF
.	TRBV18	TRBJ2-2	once	TGTGCCAGCTCACTTCGGGAAGTGCGACACACCGGGGAGCTGTTTTTT	CASSLREVRHTGELFF
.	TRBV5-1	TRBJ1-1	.	TGCGCCAGCAGCTTTTTAGGTAGAGAGCGTTACACTGAAGCTTTCTTT	CASSFLGRERYTEAFF
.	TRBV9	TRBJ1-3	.	TGTGCCAGCAGCCTCCTTGGGGGTCTATCGGGTGGAAACACCATATATTTT	CASSLLGGLSGGNTIYF
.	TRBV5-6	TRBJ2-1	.	TGTGCCAGCAGCGTGGACAGAAATGAGCAGTTCTTC	CASSVDRNEQFF
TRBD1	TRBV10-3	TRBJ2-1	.	TGTGCCATCAGTTGGGACAGGGGCCATGAGCAGTTCTTC	CAISWDRGHEQFF
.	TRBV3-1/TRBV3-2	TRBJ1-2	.	TGTGCCAGCAGCCTCTCGGGGGGCTATGGCTACACCTTC	CASSLSGGYGYTF
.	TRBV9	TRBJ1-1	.	TGTGCCAGCAGCGTACTAGTGAACACTGAAGCTTTCTTT	CASSVLVNTEAFF
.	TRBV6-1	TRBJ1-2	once	TGTGCCAGCAGTGACAGGGGACGGGGCTATGGCTACACCTTC	CASSDRGRGYGYTF
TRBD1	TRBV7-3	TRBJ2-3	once	TGTGCCAGCGGGAAGGGACAGGGACACACAGATACGCAGTATTTT	CASGKGQGHTDTQYF
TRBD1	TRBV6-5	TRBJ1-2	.	TGTGCCAGCAGTTGGACAGGGACTAACTATGGCTACACCTTC	CASSWTGTNYGYTF
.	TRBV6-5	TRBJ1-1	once	TGTGCCAGCAGTTACTCGGGAGGGGTGGGTGAAGCTTTCTTT	CASSYSGGVGEAFF
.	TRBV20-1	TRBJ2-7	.	TGCAGTGCACCCTCAATAGGTGTGCAGTACTTC	CSAPSIGVQYF
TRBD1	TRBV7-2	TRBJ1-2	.	TGTGCCAGCAGCTTAGTCCCCATACAGGGGGGTAACTATGGCTACACCTTC	CASSLVPIQGGNYGYTF
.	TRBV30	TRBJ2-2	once	TGTGCCTGGAGTCCAGGAGTAGCGTCGGGCGGGGAGCTGTTTTTT	CAWSPGVASGGELFF
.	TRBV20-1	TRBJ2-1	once	TGCAGTGCCGGAAAGAATGAGCAGTTCTTC	CSAGKNEQFF
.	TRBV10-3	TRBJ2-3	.	TGTGCCATCAGTGAGCCTACCGGGACCGAAACAGATACGCAGTATTTT	CAISEPTGTETDTQYF
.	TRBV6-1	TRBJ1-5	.	TGTGCCAGCAGTGAACGAGGACTTAGGCCCCAGCATTTT	CASSERGLRPQHF
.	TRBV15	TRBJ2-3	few	TGTGCCACCAGCAGGGCCAGTTCATACCTTAGCACAGATACGCAGTATTTT	CATSRASSYLSTDTQYF
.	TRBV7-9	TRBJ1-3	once	TGTGCCAGCAGCTTAGCCTGGTCCACCGACTCTGGAAACACCATATATTTT	CASSLAWSTDSGNTIYF
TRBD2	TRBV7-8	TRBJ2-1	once	TGTGCCAGCAGCCTCGGGACTAGCGGAACGTACAATGAGCAGTTCTTC	CASSLGTSGTYNEQFF